Following are 10 T cell receptor beta chains from one sample sequenced in a study of spatial heterogeneity in lung cancer. Study-wide results and limits: Counts of expanded intratumoral alpha and beta TCRs tracked tumor mutation counts.

TCRdb analysed the 5' RACE reads with MiXCR anew, one entry per CDR3 protein. This table holds about 10,000 distinct CDR3 sequences, 45% to 65% found once. Time point defined: sample taken at primary tumor resection. For these TCRs, the target antigens are not known. The sequenced sample was lung tumor tissue, obtained at surgery. The receptors stem from a female donor with early-stage non-small cell lung cancer.

Remarks on this clonotype: Because this beta chain is a stray read in a library intended to capture alpha chains, its abundance should not be given much weight. The genes are TRBV12-3 or TRBV12-4 and TRBJ1-1, with D uncertain. The CDR3 spans 13 residues. V shed 4 bases and J shed 1 base, with 7 bases lying between them. CDR3: CASSYTQNTEAFF. CDR3 coding DNA: TGTGCCAGCAGTTATACACAGAACACTGAAGCTTTCTTT.

About this clonotype: Within a library made for alpha chains, this beta chain is off target, and its count is uninformative. The chain employs TRBV7-3 and TRBJ2-3, with D possibly TRBD2 on 6 matching bases. Germline CDR1 SGHTA, CDR2 FQGTGA. The CDR3 has 16 residues. V shed 5 bases and J shed 2 bases, with 17 bases lying between them. The CDR3 coding sequence is TGTGCCAGCAGCATCGGGCCGGGAGATTACACAGATACGCAGTATTTT. It is translated as CASSIGPGDYTDTQYF.

Worth noting for this clonotype: Because this beta chain is a stray read in a library intended to capture alpha chains, its abundance should not be given much weight. The rearrangement joins TRBV11-2 to TRBJ2-5; the D gene is possibly TRBD1 (5 bases). Trimming shortened V by 6 bases and J by 2 bases, and 13 bases separated the two germline ends. Germline V gene lookup returns CDR1 SGHAT and CDR2 FQNNGV. This CDR3 has 14 amino acids. Here the CDR3 reads CASRGLPLQETQYF. DNA for the CDR3: TGTGCCAGCAGGGGGCTTCCGTTACAAGAGACCCAGTACTTC. Full variable domain (remainder filled in from reference TRBV11-2 and TRBJ2-5): EAGVAQSPRYKIIEKRQSVAFWCNPISGHATLYWYQQILGQGPKLLIQFQNNGVVDDSQLPKDRFSAERLKGVDSTLKIQPAKLEDSAVYLCASRGLPLQETQYFGPGTRLLVL.

About this clonotype: This beta chain is off target for a library built for alpha chains, so its abundance means little. This chain connects TRBV20-1 to TRBJ1-6, with D perhaps matching TRBD1 (5 bases). V shed 0 bases and J shed 10 bases, with 16 bases lying between them. This CDR3 spans 15 amino acids. Looked up from germline, CDR1 is DFQATT and CDR2 is SNEGSKA (reference sequence). CDR3 sequence reads: CSARDRTVWGSPLHF. The CDR3 DNA sequence: TGCAGTGCTAGAGATCGCACAGTTTGGGGCTCACCCCTCCACTTT.

With respect to this clonotype: The library was built for alpha chains, so this beta chain is an off-target read and its size means little. The V gene is TRBV7-9, the J gene TRBJ2-1; TRBD2 is a possible D gene (6 bases). The germline V and J ends were trimmed by 0 bases and 15 bases, with 18 bases remaining between them. The CDR3 covers 14 residues. Germline values: CDR1 SEHNR, CDR2 FQNEAQ (reference sequence). CDR3 sequence (DNA): TGTGCCAGCAGCTTAGCGCGGGGTGTGGGGACCCCGTTCTTC. Its protein product is CASSLARGVGTPFF.

This clonotype was seen only a few times. Since the library was made to target alpha chains, this beta chain is a stray read and its abundance is not meaningful. In nucleotides, the CDR3 is TGTGCCAGCAGCATCCGGATAGGGCACACGGGTTCACCCCTCCACTTT. The encoded protein is CASSIRIGHTGSPLHF. The gene calls are TRBV5-4 and TRBJ1-6; D uncertain. V was clipped by 4 bases and J by 9 bases, with 20 bases between them. The CDR3 spans 16 residues. The germline CDR1 and CDR2 sequences are SGHNT and YYREEE (reference sequence).

A remark on this clonotype: Because the library targeted alpha chains, this beta chain is an off-target read whose size means little. The chain uses TRBV7-2 and TRBJ2-2; the D is unclear. Germline V gene data show CDR1 as SGHTA and CDR2 as FQGNSA. V lost 6 bases to trimming and J lost 0 bases, with 8 bases between them. The CDR3 consists of 14 residues. The CDR3 region is CASRPGSNTGELFF. CDR3 nucleotides: TGTGCCAGCAGACCTGGGTCGAACACCGGGGAGCTGTTTTTT.

This clonotype occurred once. The junction differs from germline at one of its ends, possibly a read error. In a library made to pick up alpha chains, this beta chain is a stray read with a size that means little. The rearrangement joins TRBV7-3 to TRBJ2-1; TRBD2 is a possible D gene (5 bases). CDR1 is SGHTA, CDR2 FQGTGA, per germline. The CDR3 runs 13 residues. This chain's CDR3 is CASGLSRGDEQFF. The CDR3 coding sequence is TGTGCCAGCGGCTTAAGTCGGGGTGATGAGCAGTTCTTC.

With regard to this clonotype: Being off target in a library aimed at alpha chains, this beta chain has a size of little meaning. CDR3 protein: CASRKMPANEQFF. As DNA, the CDR3 is TGTGCCAGCCGGAAGATGCCGGCTAATGAGCAGTTCTTC. The V and J genes are TRBV7-9 and TRBJ2-1; D unresolved. Trimming stripped 8 bases from V and 7 bases from J, with 15 bases between. The length of the CDR3 is 13 residues. CDR1 SEHNR and CDR2 FQNEAQ come from the germline V gene (reference sequence).

About this clonotype: Being off target in a library aimed at alpha chains, this beta chain has a size of little meaning. CDR3 DNA: TGTGCCAGCAGCTGGCAGGGGGTGAACACTGAAGCTTTCTTT. Protein sequence: CASSWQGVNTEAFF. The J gene is TRBJ1-1, the V gene TRBV5-4; 7 bases line up with TRBD1. Unmatched junction bases numbered 2, after V lost 3 bases and J lost 0 bases. Germline-derived CDR1 and CDR2 are SGHNT and YYREEE (reference sequence). CDR3 length: 14 amino acids. The full variable domain, completed using reference TRBV5-4 and TRBJ1-1, is ETGVTQSPTHLIKTRGQQVTLRCSSQSGHNTVSWYQQALGQGPQFIFQYYREEENGRGNFPPRFSGLQFPNYSSELNVNALELDDSALYLCASSWQGVNTEAFFGQGTRLTVV.